These 25 T cell receptor beta chains came from one sample sequenced in a study of control samples from healthy donors and cancer patients. Sequenced by immunoSEQ multiplex PCR; TCRdb stores in-frame clones only, minus some. Of about 53,000 clones in the sample, roughly 87% are singletons; the top ten hold over 12%. Sequencing input: PBMCs. These receptors all stem from a man aged 60 to 69 with head and neck cancer.

As to this clone: An end of the junction does not agree with germline; a read error may underlie this. The chain is built from TRBV27 and TRBJ2-7; 7 bases agree with TRBD1. Per germline, CDR1 MNHEY and CDR2 SMNVEV (reference sequence). CDR3 size: 15 residues. For the CDR3, the DNA is TGTGCCAGCAGTTCTTTCCGGGACAGACCCTACGGGCAGTACTTC. Translating it yields CASSSFRDRPYGQYF.

This sequence joins TRBV29-1 and TRBJ2-7; TRBD2 matches 15 bases. This CDR3 is built from 17 residues. Trimming at V came to 6 bases and at J to 2 bases, leaving 11 bases not matched to a gene. Germline lookup yields CDR1 SQVTM and CDR2 ANQGSEA. This CDR3 is CSVARGTSGGPTYEQYF. CDR3 in DNA: TGCAGCGTCGCCCGCGGGACTAGCGGGGGGCCGACCTACGAGCAGTACTTC.

V usage is TRBV5-1 and J usage is TRBJ2-7, with D possibly being TRBD1 (6 bases). Trimming stripped 0 bases from V and 0 bases from J, with 25 bases between. The germline V gene has CDR1 SGHRS and CDR2 YFSETQ. The CDR3 length is 20 residues. The DNA for the CDR3 is TGCGCCAGCAGCTTGGATGACTACAAGAACAGGGCTAGAAGCTCCTACGAGCAGTACTTC. Translating it yields CASSLDDYKNRARSSYEQYF.

The chain uses TRBV28 and TRBJ1-6, with a tentative D call TRBD1 (5 bases). CDR3 size: 15 residues. Germline V gene sequence: CDR1 MDHEN, CDR2 SYDVKM. V was pared by 5 bases and J by 3 bases, with 11 bases between. CDR3 amino acids: CASSMQGDYNSPLHF. Here the CDR3 DNA reads TGTGCCAGCAGTATGCAGGGAGACTATAATTCACCCCTCCACTTT.

This clone has just a few counts. The CDR3 here is CASSIGPSPGEQYF. In DNA form, the CDR3 reads TGTGCCAGTAGTATCGGACCATCCCCGGGCGAGCAGTACTTC. This chain uses TRBV19 with TRBJ2-7; D remains ambiguous. The V end lost 3 bases, the J end lost 6 bases, and 15 bases lay between the germline ends. The V gene's germline CDR1 is LNHDA and CDR2 SQIVND (reference sequence). This CDR3 spans 14 amino acids.

A single count supports this clone. This chain links TRBV4-3 with TRBJ2-2; 7 nucleotides match TRBD2. This CDR3 contains 17 residues. V gave up 4 bases and J gave up 1 base; unmatched junction bases: 9. The germline gives CDR1 LGHNA, CDR2 YSLEER. CDR3: CASSLEWGGGNTGELFF. In DNA, the CDR3 is TGCGCCAGCAGCCTCGAATGGGGCGGGGGGAACACCGGGGAGCTGTTTTTT.

This chain uses TRBV6-6 with TRBJ1-5; 8 positions match TRBD1. With 7 bases clipped from V and 0 bases from J, the junction kept 8 bases outside the gene matches. CDR3 size: 16 residues. Germline CDR1 MNHNY, CDR2 SVGAGI (reference sequence). The CDR3, as DNA: TGTGCCAGCACCGGACAGGGTTCCTATAGCAATCAGCCCCAGCATTTT. This codes for CASTGQGSYSNQPQHF.

This clone was found once. The rearrangement uses TRBV11-3 and TRBJ2-2, with 7 bases lining up with TRBD1. Unmatched junction bases numbered 6, after V lost 5 bases and J lost 3 bases. The germline V gene encodes CDR1 SGHNT and CDR2 YENEEA. CDR3 length: 15 amino acids. CDR3 DNA sequence: TGTGCCAGCAGCCCCCGAGGGACAGACACCGGGGAGCTGTTTTTT. Residues: CASSPRGTDTGELFF. Full variable domain (rest looked up from reference TRBV11-3 and TRBJ2-2): EAGVVQSPRYKIIEKKQPVAFWCNPISGHNTLYWYLQNLGQGPELLIRYENEEAVDDSQLPKDRFSAERLKGVDSTLKIQPAELGDSAVYLCASSPRGTDTGELFFGEGSRLTVL.

This rearrangement joins TRBV4-1 to TRBJ1-6, with TRBD1 matching over 7 bases. The germline CDR1 and CDR2 sequences are MGHRA and YSYEKL. J gave up 8 bases and V 0 bases, and 10 bases lay outside the gene matches. This CDR3 spans 17 amino acids. CDR3 in DNA: TGCGCCAGCAGCCAAGATCCGGCCTCAGGGGGTTATTCACCCCTCCACTTT. It encodes CASSQDPASGGYSPLHF.

This clone was observed a single time. The J gene is TRBJ1-2, the V gene TRBV4-1; D gene unclear. The CDR3 extends over 17 amino acids. Trimming cost V 0 bases and J 2 bases, with 16 bases left between them. The V gene's germline CDR1 is MGHRA and CDR2 YSYEKL. CDR3 amino acids: CASSQEGLNPGNYGYTF. The CDR3 DNA is TGCGCCAGCAGCCAAGAAGGGCTTAACCCTGGGAACTATGGCTACACCTTC.

The chain recombines TRBV20-1 with TRBJ2-2, with a possible D match to TRBD1 (5 bases). This CDR3 has 16 residues. The V end was cut by 3 bases, the J end by 2 bases, with 16 bases between. Germline CDR1 reads DFQATT; CDR2 reads SNEGSKA (reference sequence). CDR3 residues: CSASNRGSINTGELFF. The CDR3, as DNA: TGCAGTGCTAGTAATAGGGGTTCGATTAACACCGGGGAGCTGTTTTTT.

The V gene is TRBV27, the J gene TRBJ2-7, with a weak D call TRBD2 (6 bases). V was pared by 3 bases and J by 5 bases, with 11 bases between. This CDR3 is 13 amino acids long. Germline CDR1 reads MNHEY; CDR2 reads SMNVEV (reference sequence). CDR3 nucleotide sequence: TGTGCCAGCAGTTTCGGGAGTTTCGACGAGCAGTACTTC. Encoded protein: CASSFGSFDEQYF.

V is TRBV5-1 and J is TRBJ2-5; D not resolved. The V gene lost 4 bases and the J gene lost 1 base, with 14 bases spanning the gap. This CDR3 is 15 amino acids long. Germline V CDR1 and CDR2: SGHRS, YFSETQ. The CDR3 reads CASSPGRGLQETQYF. In DNA form, the CDR3 reads TGCGCCAGCAGCCCCGGTCGCGGCCTCCAAGAGACCCAGTACTTC.

With regard to this clone: Other nucleotide sequences from this sample produce the same CDR3. This chain links TRBV7-9 with TRBJ1-4, with a weak D call TRBD1 (6 bases). The germline V gene encodes CDR1 SEHNR and CDR2 FQNEAQ (reference sequence). This CDR3 region has 13 residues. The germline V and J ends were trimmed by 11 bases and 7 bases, with 17 bases remaining between them. CDR3 in DNA: TGTGCCGTAACGAGGGGGGGGTCTGAAAAACTGTTTTTT. Its translation: CAVTRGGSEKLFF.

The chain has TRBV5-1 and TRBJ2-1; 10 bases are a match to TRBD2. Germline trimming cut 4 bases from V and 3 bases from J; bases unmatched to any gene: 4. Germline V gives CDR1 SGHRS, CDR2 YFSETQ. This CDR3 is 15 amino acids long. The CDR3 DNA follows: TGCGCCAGCAGCCCCGGGACTAGCGACTACAATGAGCAGTTCTTC. Its protein product is CASSPGTSDYNEQFF.

The chain recombines TRBV18 with TRBJ1-6, with D possibly matching TRBD1 (5 bases). There are 13 residues in the CDR3. Per the germline V gene, CDR1 is KGHSH and CDR2 is LQKENI. V gave up 3 bases and J gave up 7 bases, with 7 bases separating them. In DNA form, the CDR3 reads TGTGCCAGCTCACCGTCAGGGAATTCACCCCTCCACTTT. This encodes CASSPSGNSPLHF.

V usage is TRBV19 and J usage is TRBJ1-1; D gene uncertain. V was clipped by 4 bases and J by 2 bases, with 14 bases between them. Germline V lookup: CDR1 LNHDA, CDR2 SQIVND (reference sequence). This CDR3 contains 15 residues. CDR3 sequence: CASSRALGGNTEAFF. CDR3 nucleotides: TGTGCCAGTAGTAGAGCCCTGGGAGGAAACACTGAAGCTTTCTTT.

The V and J genes are TRBV5-1 and TRBJ1-2; the D gene is possibly TRBD1 (6 bases). The CDR3 sequence is 17 residues long. The germline V and J ends were trimmed by 4 bases and 4 bases, with 23 bases remaining between them. Germline V gene sequence: CDR1 SGHRS, CDR2 YFSETQ. The CDR3 region has the DNA TGCGCCAGCAGCCCCCTCTCGATTCGGGGGCTCGGCTATGGCTACACCTTC. It specifies CASSPLSIRGLGYGYTF.

The chain joins TRBV19 to TRBJ2-1; D unclear. The V end was cut by 2 bases, the J end by 5 bases, with 10 bases between. Germline-derived CDR1 and CDR2 are LNHDA and SQIVND (reference sequence). This CDR3 is built from 14 residues. The CDR3 is CASSISGTDNEQFF. Here the CDR3 DNA reads TGTGCCAGTAGTATAAGTGGTACGGACAATGAGCAGTTCTTC.

The V call is TRBV6-5, the J call TRBJ1-4; the match to TRBD1 covers 12 bases. The trim removed 6 bases at V and 7 bases at J, leaving 6 bases unmatched. This CDR3 comprises 15 residues. The V gene's germline CDR1 is MNHEY and CDR2 SVGAGI. The CDR3 sequence is CASRGTGGSREKLFF. The DNA of the CDR3 is TGTGCCAGCAGGGGGACAGGGGGCAGTCGTGAAAAACTGTTTTTT.

The table lists this clone with a count of one. This chain uses TRBV10-3 with TRBJ2-1, with a weak D call TRBD1 (6 bases). This CDR3 comprises 14 residues. Germline CDR1 is ENHRY and CDR2 is SYGVKD. V shed 6 bases and J shed 6 bases, with 15 bases lying between them. DNA for the CDR3: TGTGCCATCAGACAGGGATCTAGTGGCAATGAGCAGTTCTTC. Amino acids: CAIRQGSSGNEQFF.

The V call is TRBV4-3, the J call TRBJ2-1, with 7 bases lining up with TRBD1. With V trimmed by 4 bases and J by 2 bases, 8 bases remained unmatched. From germline, CDR1 is LGHNA and CDR2 YSLEER. CDR3 size: 16 residues. CDR3: CASSRDLGQTYNEQFF. The CDR3, as DNA: TGCGCCAGCAGCCGAGACCTGGGACAGACCTACAATGAGCAGTTCTTC.

V is TRBV4-3 and J is TRBJ2-2, with 8 bases fitting TRBD1. Germline V gene data show CDR1 as LGHNA and CDR2 as YSLEER. V lost 3 bases to trimming and J lost 5 bases; unmatched junction nucleotides: 11. There are 17 residues in the CDR3. CDR3 DNA: TGCGCCAGCAGCCAGACCGGACAGGGAGGTTTAACCGGGGAGCTGTTTTTT. It is translated as CASSQTGQGGLTGELFF.

This clone has a single count. The chain couples TRBV18 to TRBJ2-3; 7 bases match TRBD2. Trimming took 3 bases from V and 2 from J; bases not matched to a gene: 8. This CDR3 spans 16 amino acids. Germline V gene lookup returns CDR1 KGHSH and CDR2 LQKENI. The DNA for the CDR3 is TGTGCCAGCTCACCCCTTCCGGGACTAAACACAGATACGCAGTATTTT. Its protein is CASSPLPGLNTDTQYF.

V usage is TRBV5-4 and J usage is TRBJ2-1, with unresolved D. CDR1 and CDR2 (germline): SGHNT, YYREEE (reference sequence). V lost 3 bases and J lost 9, with 13 bases in between. CDR3 size: 13 residues. CDR3 protein: CASSSLEVGEQFF. For the CDR3, the DNA is TGTGCCAGCAGCTCGCTAGAAGTCGGTGAGCAGTTCTTC. Looking up the rest from reference TRBV5-4 and TRBJ2-1 gives the full variable domain: ETGVTQSPTHLIKTRGQQVTLRCSSQSGHNTVSWYQQALGQGPQFIFQYYREEENGRGNFPPRFSGLQFPNYSSELNVNALELDDSALYLCASSSLEVGEQFFGPGTRLTVL.